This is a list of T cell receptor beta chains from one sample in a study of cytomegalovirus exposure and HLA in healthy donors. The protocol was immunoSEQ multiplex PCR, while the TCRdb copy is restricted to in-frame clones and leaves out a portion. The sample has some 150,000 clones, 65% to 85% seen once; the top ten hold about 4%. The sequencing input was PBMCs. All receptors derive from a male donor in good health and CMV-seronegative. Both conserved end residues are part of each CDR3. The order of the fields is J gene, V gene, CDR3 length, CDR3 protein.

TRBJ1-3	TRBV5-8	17	CASSLVGGSSSGNTIYF
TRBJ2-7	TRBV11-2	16	CASSRSGSRLVHEQYF
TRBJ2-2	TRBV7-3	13	CASSSTNTGELFF
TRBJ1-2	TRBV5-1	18	CASSPSTSSGGANYGYTF
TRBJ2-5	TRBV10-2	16	CASSESRTGVRETQYF
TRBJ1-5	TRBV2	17	CASDPGTDFFLNQPQHF
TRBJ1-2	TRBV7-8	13	CASSLETGNGYTF
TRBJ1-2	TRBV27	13	CASRGQTNYGYTF
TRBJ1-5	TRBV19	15	CASMDRGYSNQPQHF
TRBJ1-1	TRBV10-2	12	CASIKGESEAFF
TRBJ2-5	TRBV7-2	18	CASSLFITSGGAGETQYF
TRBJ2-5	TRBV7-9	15	CASSSGTGGLETQYF
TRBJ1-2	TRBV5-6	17	CASSLGPPPGVNYGYTF
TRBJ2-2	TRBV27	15	CASSLWTSGRGELFF
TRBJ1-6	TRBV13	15	CASSATGTSVSPLHF
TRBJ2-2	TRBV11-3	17	CASSSGTSGRITGELFF
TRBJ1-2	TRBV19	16	CASSTQGQAAGYGYTF
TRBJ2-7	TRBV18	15	CASSPPDSVAYEQYF
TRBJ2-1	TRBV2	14	CASTLAGVGNEQFF
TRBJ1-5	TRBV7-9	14	CSSSLGAGVQPQHF
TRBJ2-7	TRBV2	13	CASIGGGPYEQYF
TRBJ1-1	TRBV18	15	CASSPPPGGNTEAFF
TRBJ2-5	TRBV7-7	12	CASSGQKETQYF
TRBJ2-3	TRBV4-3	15	CASSQDGGAADTQYF
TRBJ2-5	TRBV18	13	CASSSTSTETQYF
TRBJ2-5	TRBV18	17	CASSPQGGLTQRGTQYF
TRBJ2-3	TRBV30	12	CAWRGLTDTQYF
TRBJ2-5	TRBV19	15	CASSIGTRVVETQYF